This section outlines one TCR beta chain sequence together with its context. TCRdb's copy holds only in-frame clones and misses some; the assay was immunoSEQ multiplex PCR. The sample has about 100,000 clones; roughly 90% are singletons. Germline CDR1 MNHEY, CDR2 SMNVEV (reference sequence). The germline V and J ends were trimmed by 3 bases and 4 bases, with 9 bases remaining between them. This CDR3 is 13 amino acids long. This specimen belongs to a study of blood T cell repertoires in COVID-19. The V gene is TRBV27, the J gene TRBJ1-1, with a possible D match to TRBD1 (5 bases). The source is a human donor with active COVID-19. The donor label of this sample is uncertain. The sample consisted of peripheral blood. The CDR3 DNA reads as TGTGCCAGCAGTTTTGCGGGGGGCACTGAAGCTTTCTTT. Translating gives CASSFAGGTEAFF.